This T cell receptor (beta chain) comes out of a study of cytomegalovirus exposure and HLA in healthy donors. Study-wide points: Rare TCR sequences predominated, though certain public TCRs were found in many donors. A later analysis showed that HLA-associated TCR beta chains had undergone more clonal expansion than equally common others. Presence/absence analysis assumed near-uniform sequencing depth across donors.

PCR was performed using 60 Vbeta and 13 Jbeta primers. Study processing details: A follow-up analysis tallied 65 million to 80 million unique TCR beta chains, 8.5 million to 14 million shared. Data came from immunoSEQ multiplex PCR; TCRdb stores just in-frame clones and leaves some out. V, J and clone size are taken as reported in that table, and D and trimming were inferred from the DNA itself. The specimen's table records about 160,000 clones. This CDR3 contains 14 residues. V shed 7 bases and J 5 bases; nucleotides not matched to a gene: 8. Germline V CDR1 and CDR2: MNHNS, SASEGT. For this clone: Its target is unknown.

The TCR was taken from a man aged 25-45 years in good health and CMV-seronegative. Source material: PBMCs. The V call is TRBV6-1, the J call TRBJ2-5, with TRBD1 matching over 9 bases. The CDR3 DNA reads TGTGCCAGCACCCGGGACAGGGTGGGGGAGACCCAGTACTTC. Its protein product is CASTRDRVGETQYF.